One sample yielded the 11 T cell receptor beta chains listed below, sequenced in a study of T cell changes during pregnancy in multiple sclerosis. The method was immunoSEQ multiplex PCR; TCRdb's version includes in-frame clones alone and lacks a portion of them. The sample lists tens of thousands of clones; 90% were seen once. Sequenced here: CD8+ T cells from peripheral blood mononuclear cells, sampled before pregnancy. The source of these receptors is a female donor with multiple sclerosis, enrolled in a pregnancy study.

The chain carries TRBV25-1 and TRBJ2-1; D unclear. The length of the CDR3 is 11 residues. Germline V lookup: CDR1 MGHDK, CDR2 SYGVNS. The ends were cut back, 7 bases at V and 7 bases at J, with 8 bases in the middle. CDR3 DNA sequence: TGTGCCAGCACCCTCGGTAATGAGCAGTTCTTC. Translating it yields CASTLGNEQFF. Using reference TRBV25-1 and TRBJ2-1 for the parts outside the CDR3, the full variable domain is EADIYQTPRYLVIGTGKKITLECSQTMGHDKMYWYQQDPGMELHLIHYSYGVNSTEKGDLSSESTVSRIRTEHFPLTLESARPSHTSQYLCASTLGNEQFFGPGTRLTVL.

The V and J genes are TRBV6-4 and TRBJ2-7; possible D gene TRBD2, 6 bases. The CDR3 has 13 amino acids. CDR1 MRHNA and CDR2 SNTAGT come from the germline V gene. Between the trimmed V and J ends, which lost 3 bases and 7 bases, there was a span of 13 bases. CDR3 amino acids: CASSEEGLGEQYF. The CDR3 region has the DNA TGTGCCAGCAGTGAGGAGGGGCTAGGGGAGCAGTACTTC.

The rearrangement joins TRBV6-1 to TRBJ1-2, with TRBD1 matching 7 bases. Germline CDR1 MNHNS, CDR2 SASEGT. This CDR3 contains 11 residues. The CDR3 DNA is TGTGCAACCGACAGGGCGGGGGGCTACACCTTC. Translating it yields CATDRAGGYTF.

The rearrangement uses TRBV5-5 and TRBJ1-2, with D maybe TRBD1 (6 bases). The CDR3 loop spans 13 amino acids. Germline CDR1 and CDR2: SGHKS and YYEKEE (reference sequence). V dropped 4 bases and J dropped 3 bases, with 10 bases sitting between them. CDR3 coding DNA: TGTGCCAGCAGCCTACGGACAGACTATGGCTACACCTTC. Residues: CASSLRTDYGYTF.

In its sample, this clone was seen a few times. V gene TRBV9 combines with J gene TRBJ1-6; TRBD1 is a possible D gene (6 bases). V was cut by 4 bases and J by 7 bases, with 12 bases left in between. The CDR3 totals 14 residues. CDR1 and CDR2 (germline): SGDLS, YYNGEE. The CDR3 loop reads CASSKGGGNSPLHF. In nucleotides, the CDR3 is TGTGCCAGCAGCAAAGGGGGGGGAAATTCACCCCTCCACTTT.

The CDR3, as DNA: TGTGCCAGCAGCGTGACTAGCGGGGCGGGAAACGAGCAGTACTTC. It translates to CASSVTSGAGNEQYF. J is TRBJ2-7 and V is TRBV7-2; 11 bases are a match to TRBD2. After removal of 5 bases from V and 5 bases from J, the junction contained 8 bases not matched to a gene. The CDR3 is 15 residues long. Per germline, CDR1 SGHTA and CDR2 FQGNSA. The full variable domain, completed using reference TRBV7-2 and TRBJ2-7, is GAGVSQSPSNKVTEKGKDVELRCDPISGHTALYWYRQSLGQGLEFLIYFQGNSAPDKSGLPSDRFSAERTGGSVSTLTIQRTQQEDSAVYLCASSVTSGAGNEQYFGPGTRLTVT.

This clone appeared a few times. CDR3 DNA: TGCGCCAGCAGCCTCTCAGTTTACACTGAAGCTTTCTTT. This codes for CASSLSVYTEAFF. The rearrangement links TRBV4-3 to TRBJ1-1; no definite D call. Per germline, CDR1 LGHNA and CDR2 YSLEER. The CDR3 has 13 residues. The germline V and J ends were trimmed by 4 bases and 3 bases, with 9 bases remaining between them.

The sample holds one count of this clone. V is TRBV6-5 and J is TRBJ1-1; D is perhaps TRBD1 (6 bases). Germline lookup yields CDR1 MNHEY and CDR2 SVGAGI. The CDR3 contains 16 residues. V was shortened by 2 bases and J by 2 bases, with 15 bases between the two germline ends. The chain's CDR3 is CASSYARTVLNTEAFF. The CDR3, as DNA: TGTGCCAGCAGTTACGCAAGGACAGTCCTAAACACTGAAGCTTTCTTT.

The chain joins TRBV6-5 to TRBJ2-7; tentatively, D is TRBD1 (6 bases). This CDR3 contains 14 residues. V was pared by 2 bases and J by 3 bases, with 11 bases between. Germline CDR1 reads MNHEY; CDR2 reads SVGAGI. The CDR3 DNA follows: TGTGCCAGCAGTTACGAAGGGGGTTACTACGAGCAGTACTTC. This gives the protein CASSYEGGYYEQYF.

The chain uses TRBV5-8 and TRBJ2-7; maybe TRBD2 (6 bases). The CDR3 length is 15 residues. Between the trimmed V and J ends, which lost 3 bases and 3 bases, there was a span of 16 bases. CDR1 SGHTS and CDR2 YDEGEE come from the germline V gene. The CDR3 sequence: CASSSGTSPHYEQYF. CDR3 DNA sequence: TGTGCCAGCAGCTCCGGGACTTCCCCCCACTACGAGCAGTACTTC.

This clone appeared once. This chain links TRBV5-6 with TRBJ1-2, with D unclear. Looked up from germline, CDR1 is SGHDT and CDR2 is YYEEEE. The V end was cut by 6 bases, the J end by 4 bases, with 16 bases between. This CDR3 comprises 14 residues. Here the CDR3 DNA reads TGTGCCAGCACCCTCGTGGCAGATTCCTATGGCTACACCTTC. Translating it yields CASTLVADSYGYTF.